Listed here is a single T cell receptor beta chain. The CDR3 sequence is 16 residues long. The V and J ends lost 0 bases and 6 bases respectively, with 15 bases between them. Germline V gene lookup returns CDR1 MGHRA and CDR2 YSYEKL. TCRdb processed the RT-PCR reads anew with MiXCR; each CDR3 protein has one entry. The repertoire holds around 700,000 distinct CDR3 sequences, with about 14% as singletons. The chain has TRBV4-1 and TRBJ2-1; tentatively, D is TRBD2 (6 bases). Source material: memory CD4+ T cells from blood. The sequence was obtained from a female donor in good health, serving as a healthy control. The CDR3: CASSQDAERVRNEQFF. CDR3 DNA sequence: TGCGCCAGCAGCCAAGATGCCGAGCGGGTCCGCAATGAGCAGTTCTTC.